One and the same sample provided the 27 T cell receptor beta chains below, sequenced in a study of T-cell reconstitution after alpha-beta-depleted transplantation in children. A TCRbeta library incorporating unique molecular identifiers was prepared. MiXCR, run by TCRdb on the PCR reads, gives a single entry per CDR3 protein. The sample records about 980,000 distinct CDR3 sequences, under 30% being singletons. The specimen was PBMCs, mostly from graft donor cells, collected 360 days after TCRalphabeta/CD19-depleted stem cell transplant. These receptors came from a boy younger than two who had a stem cell transplant for SCID, so the T cells may come from the graft donor.

This sequence joins TRBV20-1 and TRBJ2-1; D remains unclear. Germline V CDR1 and CDR2: DFQATT, SNEGSKA (reference sequence). V shed 2 bases and J shed 3 bases, with 14 bases lying between them. The CDR3 contains 15 residues. CDR3 loop: CSARSSGLLYNEQFF. DNA of the CDR3: TGCAGTGCTAGATCTTCAGGATTACTCTACAATGAGCAGTTCTTC.

This sequence joins TRBV5-1 and TRBJ2-7; possibly TRBD2 for D (7 bases). The CDR3 sequence is 14 residues long. Germline V gene data show CDR1 as SGHRS and CDR2 as YFSETQ. V lost 4 bases, J lost 3 bases, and 14 bases lay in between. In DNA, the CDR3 is TGCGCCAGCAGCCCGGAGGGGGGGCTCTACGAGCAGTACTTC. Protein product: CASSPEGGLYEQYF.

The chain carries TRBV5-1 and TRBJ1-2; 8 positions agree with TRBD1. The CDR3 totals 15 residues. CDR1 is SGHRS, CDR2 YFSETQ, per germline. V lost 4 bases, J lost 8 bases, and 13 bases stayed unmatched. Written as DNA, the CDR3 is TGCGCCAGCAGCCTAGGGTTCCAGGGGGCAAAAGGCTACACCTTC. Translating gives CASSLGFQGAKGYTF.

The chain is built from TRBV12-3 or TRBV12-4 and TRBJ2-3, with a tentative D call TRBD1 (6 bases). V lost 3 bases, J lost 4 bases, and 14 bases lay in between. The CDR3 consists of 15 residues. The CDR3: CASSLRAGASDTQYF. Written as DNA, the CDR3 is TGTGCCAGCAGTTTGAGGGCAGGGGCTTCAGATACGCAGTATTTT.

This clonotype occurred a few times. The gene calls are TRBV20-1 and TRBJ2-1; D gene unclear. With 6 bases removed from V and 8 bases from J, the gap between germline ends came to 8 bases. CDR3 length: 10 amino acids. Germline CDR1 DFQATT, CDR2 SNEGSKA (reference sequence). CDR3 protein: CSAYSYEQFF. The CDR3 DNA sequence: TGCAGTGCCTATTCTTATGAGCAGTTCTTC.

The CDR3 DNA follows: TGCGCCAGCAGCCAGGGTTGGGGACAGCTTAATGAAAAACTGTTTTTT. It encodes CASSQGWGQLNEKLFF. V usage is TRBV4-1 and J usage is TRBJ1-4; 7 nucleotides match TRBD1. V lost 3 bases, J lost 4 bases, and 8 bases stayed unmatched. This CDR3 spans 16 amino acids. CDR1 is MGHRA, CDR2 YSYEKL, per germline.

Only a few counts were recorded for this clonotype. This rearrangement joins TRBV20-1 to TRBJ2-3, with no clear D. The CDR3 has 15 amino acids. Per the germline V gene, CDR1 is DFQATT and CDR2 is SNEGSKA (reference sequence). The V gene lost 3 bases and the J gene lost 0 bases, with 13 bases spanning the gap. The CDR3 loop reads CSASERELSTDTQYF. The CDR3 DNA is TGCAGTGCTAGCGAGCGAGAACTTAGCACAGATACGCAGTATTTT.

The gene calls are TRBV3-1 and TRBJ2-7, with D uncertain. The CDR3 spans 15 residues. V was pared by 1 base and J by 1 base, with 11 bases between. Germline CDR1 reads LGHDT; CDR2 reads YNNKEL (reference sequence). CDR3 bases: TGTGCCAGCAGCCAAGGGCCAGGATTTTCCTACGAGCAGTACTTC. Its protein is CASSQGPGFSYEQYF.

This chain joins TRBV29-1 and TRBJ2-7; D gene ambiguous. This CDR3 spans 14 amino acids. Trimming cost V 2 bases and J 6 bases, with 17 bases left between them. Germline-derived CDR1 and CDR2 are SQVTM and ANQGSEA. The CDR3 bases are TGCAGCGTTGAAATACGGAACAGACCTGTCGAGCAGTACTTC. Translating it yields CSVEIRNRPVEQYF.

The rearrangement uses TRBV5-1 and TRBJ2-5, with 7 bases fitting TRBD2. Germline CDR1 SGHRS, CDR2 YFSETQ. V was pared by 5 bases and J by 3 bases, with 7 bases of the junction left unmatched. The CDR3 runs to 14 residues. In DNA form, the CDR3 reads TGCGCCAGCAGATGGAGGGAGGGTGAAGAGACCCAGTACTTC. It is translated as CASRWREGEETQYF.

V is TRBV29-1 and J is TRBJ2-5; D is possibly TRBD1 or TRBD2 (5 bases each). The V gene's germline CDR1 is SQVTM and CDR2 ANQGSEA. There are 13 residues in the CDR3. Trimming removed 3 bases at V and 4 bases at J, with 12 bases between. CDR3 bases: TGCAGCGTTGACAGGGTTGAGGGAGAGACCCAGTACTTC. This sequence encodes CSVDRVEGETQYF.

The V and J genes are TRBV19 and TRBJ1-1; D is uncertain. This CDR3 spans 12 amino acids. Germline lookup yields CDR1 LNHDA and CDR2 SQIVND (reference sequence). Between the trimmed V and J ends, which lost 5 bases and 6 bases, there was a span of 10 bases. DNA of the CDR3: TGTGCCAGTAGTCCCGGTGTGGCTGAAGCTTTCTTT. Translating gives CASSPGVAEAFF.

V usage is TRBV18 and J usage is TRBJ1-1; 9 bases are shared with TRBD1. After removal of 6 bases from V and 7 bases from J, the junction contained 6 bases not matched to a gene. CDR1 and CDR2 (germline): KGHSH, LQKENI. The CDR3 loop spans 13 amino acids. This chain's CDR3 is CASSRGQGNEAFF. The CDR3 DNA sequence: TGTGCCAGCTCCCGGGGACAGGGTAATGAAGCTTTCTTT.

The chain recombines TRBV27 with TRBJ2-7; 9 bases fit TRBD1. In germline, CDR1 is MNHEY, CDR2 SMNVEV (reference sequence). Germline trimming cut 2 bases from V and 6 bases from J; bases unmatched to any gene: 11. CDR3 length: 16 residues. The CDR3 coding sequence is TGTGCCAGCAGTTTAACCCCCGGGACAGGGAGTCGCGAGCAGTACTTC. It encodes CASSLTPGTGSREQYF.

The genes are TRBV15 and TRBJ2-7, with 9 bases matching TRBD1. J gave up 1 base and V 8 bases, and 15 bases lay outside the gene matches. The CDR3 loop spans 17 amino acids. Looked up from germline, CDR1 is LNHNV and CDR2 is YYDKDF (reference sequence). This chain's CDR3 is CATRPGTGIPFSYEQYF. The CDR3 nucleotides are TGTGCCACCCGGCCCGGGACAGGGATCCCCTTTTCCTACGAGCAGTACTTC.

CDR3 bases: TGTGCCAGCACCCTACTAGCCGCCGGGGGGACCCAGTACTTC. This sequence encodes CASTLLAAGGTQYF. The chain combines TRBV6-2 or TRBV6-3 with TRBJ2-5; D might be TRBD2 (6 bases). CDR3 length: 14 residues. Germline loops: CDR1 MNHEY, CDR2 SVGEGT. The V end lost 7 bases, the J end lost 7 bases, and 19 bases lay between the germline ends.

The chain links TRBV20-1 to TRBJ1-3; D gene unclear. Germline CDR1 and CDR2: DFQATT and SNEGSKA (reference sequence). The CDR3 has 14 amino acids. V lost 6 bases to trimming and J lost 3 bases, with 15 bases between them. CDR3 sequence (DNA): TGCAGTGCCCTCGCCGTGGGGTTTGGAAACACCATATATTTT. It encodes CSALAVGFGNTIYF.

The J gene is TRBJ2-3, the V gene TRBV15; TRBD2 might be the D (5 bases). Deletions cut 1 base from V and 5 bases from J, with 16 bases between. Germline V lookup: CDR1 LNHNV, CDR2 YYDKDF (reference sequence). This CDR3 has 16 residues. The CDR3 here is CATSRGVGLSGDTQYF. CDR3 nucleotides: TGTGCCACCAGCAGAGGGGTCGGGCTCAGCGGAGATACGCAGTATTTT.

This clonotype turned up a few times. The chain links TRBV12-3 or TRBV12-4 to TRBJ2-7; TRBD1 matches at 9 bases. The junction had 7 bases not matched to a gene; V was cut back by 5 bases and J by 2 bases. The CDR3 consists of 15 residues. CDR3 residues: CASSAATGGTYEQYF. The CDR3 DNA reads TGTGCCAGCAGTGCCGCGACAGGGGGTACCTACGAGCAGTACTTC.

To note about this clonotype: At one end the junction does not follow the germline gene, possibly because of a read error. The chain carries TRBV12-3 or TRBV12-4 and TRBJ2-7; a weak D match, TRBD2 (5 bases). The CDR3 sequence is 13 residues long. This chain's CDR3 is CASSLAHSYEQYF. The CDR3 nucleotides read TGTGCCAGCAGTCTAGCCCATAGCTACGAGCAGTACTTC.

This clonotype was detected ten times or more. The genes are TRBV29-1 and TRBJ2-1, with 14 bases lining up with TRBD2. J lost 2 bases, V lost 5 bases, and 5 bases had no gene match. The CDR3 totals 16 residues. CDR1 is SQVTM and CDR2 is ANQGSEA in the germline V gene. CDR3 region: CSVPTSGGGTYNEQFF. CDR3 nucleotides: TGCAGCGTTCCGACTAGCGGGGGGGGCACCTACAATGAGCAGTTCTTC.

The genes are TRBV28 and TRBJ1-2; TRBD1 agrees at 9 bases. Trimming took 5 bases from V and 5 from J; bases not matched to a gene: 12. The germline V gene encodes CDR1 MDHEN and CDR2 SYDVKM. The CDR3 length is 16 residues. CDR3 sequence: CASSEPLGQGYYGYTF. CDR3 sequence (DNA): TGTGCCAGCAGTGAGCCCTTGGGACAGGGTTATTATGGCTACACCTTC.

This clonotype turned up a few times. The chain couples TRBV5-1 to TRBJ2-3; TRBD2 agrees at 10 bases. The CDR3 sequence is 18 residues long. Germline values: CDR1 SGHRS, CDR2 YFSETQ. J gave up 7 bases and V 5 bases, and 19 bases lay outside the gene matches. Written as DNA, the CDR3 is TGCGCCAGCAGTGCCTCCCTCGGACTAGCGGCCCGGGGGAATACGCAGTATTTT. Amino acids: CASSASLGLAARGNTQYF. The whole variable domain, remainder taken from reference TRBV5-1 and TRBJ2-3, is KAGVTQTPRYLIKTRGQQVTLSCSPISGHRSVSWYQQTPGQGLQFLFEYFSETQRNKGNFPGRFSGRQFSNSRSEMNVSTLELGDSALYLCASSASLGLAARGNTQYFGPGTRLTVL.

The rearrangement uses TRBV28 and TRBJ2-4, with a weak D call TRBD1 (6 bases). The CDR3 length is 17 residues. Germline lookup yields CDR1 MDHEN and CDR2 SYDVKM. Deletions cut 3 bases from V and 1 base from J, with 16 bases between. CDR3 sequence reads: CASSLRLNRVAKNIQYF. Here the CDR3 DNA reads TGTGCCAGCAGTTTGCGGCTCAACAGGGTCGCCAAAAACATTCAGTACTTC.

The rearrangement joins TRBV25-1 to TRBJ1-1, with D possibly being TRBD1 (6 bases). The CDR3 totals 14 residues. With 5 bases removed from V and 5 bases from J, the gap between germline ends came to 15 bases. The germline V gene has CDR1 MGHDK and CDR2 SYGVNS. The CDR3, as DNA: TGTGCCAGCAGTCGTGAACTGAGGGGGACTGAAGCTTTCTTT. Translating gives CASSRELRGTEAFF.

This clonotype has just a few counts. The genes are TRBV12-3 or TRBV12-4 and TRBJ1-2; the D is unclear. The CDR3 runs 13 residues. V was clipped by 6 bases and J by 8 bases, with 16 bases between them. Here the CDR3 DNA reads TGTGCCAGCAGCCCCGGGATCGTAAAGGGCTACACCTTC. Protein product: CASSPGIVKGYTF.

This clonotype has only a few counts. This chain joins TRBV6-2 or TRBV6-3 and TRBJ2-1; TRBD2 matches 11 bases. Germline V lookup: CDR1 MNHEY, CDR2 SVGEGT. The CDR3 extends over 17 amino acids. Losses at the gene ends were 7 bases for V and 7 bases for J; bases not matched to a gene: 15. As DNA, the CDR3 is TGTGCCAGCACCGAAGGGCTAGCGGGGGGCCCGGGGAATGAGCAGTTCTTC. The encoded protein is CASTEGLAGGPGNEQFF.